What follows describes a single T cell receptor beta chain. Its antigen is undetermined. This record comes from a study of OX40 agonist ivuxolimab in advanced cancers. Overall study context: Participants could have had prior anti-PD-1, anti-PD-L1 or anti-CTLA-4 therapy, and about 40% had some. Findings and limits, study-wide: Among the lowest levels of clonal expansion were found in partial responders at 0.1-3.0 mg/kg.

No patient had autoimmune disease or received systemic immunosuppression. Drawing of blood for sampling happened at baseline, at cycle 4 day 1, and at cycle 7 day 1. With 1 base removed from V and 2 bases from J, the gap between germline ends came to 8 bases. The CDR3 consists of 14 residues. The germline V gene has CDR1 SGHVS and CDR2 FQNEAQ. TCRdb keeps only in-frame clones here, not all; method: immunoSEQ multiplex PCR. Among some 19,000 clones listed, approximately 77% were seen once. The rearrangement joins TRBV7-8 to TRBJ2-5, with no clear D. Material: CD4+ or CD8+ T cells sorted from blood, obtained in a trial of the OX40 agonist ivuxolimab. The TCR was taken from an adult with an advanced solid tumor such as melanoma, head and neck, liver or kidney cancer. In nucleotides, the CDR3 is TGTGCCAGCAGCTTAGTAGCTGCACAAGAGACCCAGTACTTC. Translating gives CASSLVAAQETQYF.